This is a list of T cell receptor beta chains from one sample in a study of cytomegalovirus exposure and HLA in healthy donors. The method was immunoSEQ multiplex PCR; TCRdb's version includes in-frame clones alone and lacks a portion of them. The sample contains 200,000 or so clones, about four fifths of which appear only once. Material: PBMCs. These receptors were collected from a boy under 10 years old in good health and CMV-seronegative. The CDR3 runs from the conserved cysteine through the conserved F or W. Only some rows state a clone size, as once, few, many or a class for expanded clones.

CASSLGGQAYEQYF,TRBJ2-7,TRBV11-2,NA
CASSLVSGVHFEQFF,TRBJ2-1,TRBV5-1,NA
CASSSPGGANTGELFF,TRBJ2-2,TRBV7-9,NA
CASTSGSVYEQYF,TRBJ2-7,TRBV30,NA
CANGTESTDTQYF,TRBJ2-3,TRBV2,once
CASSQAPGLGPNTGELFF,TRBJ2-2,TRBV4-2,NA
CASREGQLYNSPLHF,TRBJ1-6,TRBV5-4,NA
CASSFQGTTGELFF,TRBJ2-2,TRBV7-2,NA
CASSFGQLQSQKLFF,TRBJ1-4,TRBV28,NA
CASSVGSGPGGARNIQYF,TRBJ2-4,TRBV9,NA
CASSFTTSGGAGEQFF,TRBJ2-1,TRBV6-5,NA
CASSQPGLMNTEAFF,TRBJ1-1,TRBV4-1,NA
CASSLRGVSSYEQYF,TRBJ2-7,TRBV7-6,NA
CASSLVGGTYNEQFF,TRBJ2-1,TRBV7-9,NA
CASSVGTGTGYTF,TRBJ1-2,TRBV9,NA
CASSFRSTYYNEQFF,TRBJ2-1,TRBV5-4,NA
CASSLDVNQRGSSYNEQFF,TRBJ2-1,TRBV4-3,NA
CSVERHYGYTF,TRBJ1-2,TRBV29-1,NA
CASSDPGTIIYGYTF,TRBJ1-2,TRBV18,NA
CASKPSSSGNTIYF,TRBJ1-3,TRBV6-6,few
CAISAEHLPEANRNIQYF,TRBJ2-4,TRBV10-3,NA
CASSQDAGTTYEQYF,TRBJ2-7,TRBV4-3,NA
CASSQGGDNYNEQFF,TRBJ2-1,TRBV4-2,NA
CASSLGSGDQETQYF,TRBJ2-5,TRBV5-1,few
CASRKGGEGTEAFF,TRBJ1-1,TRBV5-1,NA